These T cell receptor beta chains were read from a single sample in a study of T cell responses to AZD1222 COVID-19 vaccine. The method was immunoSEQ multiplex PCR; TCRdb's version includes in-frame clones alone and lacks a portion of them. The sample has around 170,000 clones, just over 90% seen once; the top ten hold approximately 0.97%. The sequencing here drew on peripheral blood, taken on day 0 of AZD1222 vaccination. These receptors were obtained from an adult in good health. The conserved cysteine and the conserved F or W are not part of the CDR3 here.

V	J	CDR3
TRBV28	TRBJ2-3	ATGLAGESDTQY
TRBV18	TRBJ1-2	ASSPGEIYGYT
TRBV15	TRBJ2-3	ATSDGRTDTQY
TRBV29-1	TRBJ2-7	SVALVAGTSTYEQY
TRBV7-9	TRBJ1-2	ASSPVVGVNYGYT
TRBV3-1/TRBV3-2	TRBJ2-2	ASSQGARDGELF
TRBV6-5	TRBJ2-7	ASSYLSGIGYEQY
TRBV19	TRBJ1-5	ASTPQGSNQPQH
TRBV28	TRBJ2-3	ASSPPGGVPLSDTQY
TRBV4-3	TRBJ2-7	ASSPRQGGAYEQY
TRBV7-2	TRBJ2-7	ASSLLAGGSYEQY
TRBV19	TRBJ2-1	ASSTDSYNEQF
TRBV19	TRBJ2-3	ASSPLTSGRGPDTQY
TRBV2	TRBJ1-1	ASRDPGQIPQRNEAF
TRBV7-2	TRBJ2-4	ASSLVGTGDLAKNIQY
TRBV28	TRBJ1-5	ASSFRGRQPQH
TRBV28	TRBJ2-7	ASESPYRAYEQY
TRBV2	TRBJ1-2	ASSVTQGDSYGYT
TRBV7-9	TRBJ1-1	ASSLEAWTGGTEAF
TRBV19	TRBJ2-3	ASTIGQGLTDTQY
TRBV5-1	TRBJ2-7	ASSVTGALYEQY
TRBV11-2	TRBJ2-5	ASSRGTSGVETQY
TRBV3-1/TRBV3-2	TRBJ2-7	ASSQTDSGTLSEQY
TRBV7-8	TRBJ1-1	ASSLGGPGVLARTEAF
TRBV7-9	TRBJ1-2	ASSSQGHYGYT
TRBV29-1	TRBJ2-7	SVGQGRHEQY
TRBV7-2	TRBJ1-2	ASSLALESGYT
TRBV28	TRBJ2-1	ASSRDRDYNEQF
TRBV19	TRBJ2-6	AIRTSGANVLT
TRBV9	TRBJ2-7	ASSVRPGGIGEQY
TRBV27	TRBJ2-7	ASSLGGEGRSEQY
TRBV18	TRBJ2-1	ASSPSGPIYNEQF
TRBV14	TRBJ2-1	ASSQVSTLSEQF
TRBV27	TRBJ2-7	ASSFGPVSEQY
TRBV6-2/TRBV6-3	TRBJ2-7	ASSYSGEQY
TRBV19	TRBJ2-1	ASNAGQGYNEQF
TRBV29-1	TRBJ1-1	SITQGMNTEAF
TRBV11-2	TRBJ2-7	ASSLDWAGGYEQY
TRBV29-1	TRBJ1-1	SVDRDYYTEAF
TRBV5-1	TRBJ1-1	ASRMDSQGAEAF
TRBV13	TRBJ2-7	ASSLRQGGSYEQY
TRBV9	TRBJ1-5	ASSRDRDQPQH
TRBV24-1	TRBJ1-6	ATSEGPLFPLH
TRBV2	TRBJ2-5	ASSVAQY
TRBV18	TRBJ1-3	ASSSGRISSGNTIY
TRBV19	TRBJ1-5	ASSMLEGNQPQH
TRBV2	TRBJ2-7	ASRNWAGVKSYEQY
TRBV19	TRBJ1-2	ASRIGAYGYT
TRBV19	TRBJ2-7	ASSILYPSATRDEQY
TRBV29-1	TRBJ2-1	SAGTGLANEQF
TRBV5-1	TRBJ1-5	ASSLGDGGPQH
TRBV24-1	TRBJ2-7	ATSLTGGRPYEQY
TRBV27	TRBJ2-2	ASSLFGAGELF
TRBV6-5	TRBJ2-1	ASLRAGAYNEQF
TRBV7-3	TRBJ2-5	ASSLTGGGNQETQY
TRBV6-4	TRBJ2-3	ASSGEAGDPDTQY